Below, 8 T cell receptor beta chains from the same sample are listed, as sequenced in a study of radiation and T cells in renal cell carcinoma (dated by TCRdb to between 2020 and 2021). The label giving this sample's time point can be read as: blood 4 weeks post-SBRT, at nephrectomy. The treatment or condition tag for this specimen amounts to: 15 Gy SBRT to primary tumor, nephrectomy 4 weeks later. Libraries were constructed by the immunoSEQ multiplex PCR assay. Entries here come from immuneACCESS through TCRdb and include only in-frame sequences with V and J called. Some clones fail to appear in such tables; in the studies checked, an unresolved V gene covers under half of the shortfall, and the cause of the remainder is unknown. This sample has fewer than 200,000 clones in its table, and about 88% of those were observed once. Clones ranked in the top ten supply about 11% of the sample. Here the sequenced sample was blood, taken from a patient whose treatment included radiotherapy and nephrectomy. The receptors originated from a woman between 45 and 65 years old with renal cell carcinoma.

The rearrangement uses TRBV5-6 and TRBJ1-1; D may be TRBD1 (6 bases). The germline V and J ends were trimmed by 4 bases and 0 bases, with 10 bases remaining between them. Looked up from germline, CDR1 is SGHDT and CDR2 is YYEEEE. The CDR3 extends over 14 amino acids. The CDR3 DNA sequence: TGTGCCAGCAGCGTGGGGGCTTTGAACACTGAAGCTTTCTTT. Amino acid sequence: CASSVGALNTEAFF. The full variable domain, with the rest looked up from reference TRBV5-6 and TRBJ1-1, is DAGVTQSPTHLIKTRGQQVTLRCSPKSGHDTVSWYQQALGQGPQFIFQYYEEEERQRGNFPDRFSGHQFPNYSSELNVNALLLGDSALYLCASSVGALNTEAFFGQGTRLTVV.

This clone was found once. V is TRBV19 and J is TRBJ1-1; maybe TRBD1 (5 bases). The CDR3 has 15 residues. Germline V gene sequence: CDR1 LNHDA, CDR2 SQIVND (reference sequence). V lost 5 bases, J lost 5 bases, and 18 bases lay in between. For the CDR3, the DNA is TGTGCCAGTAGTCCGGGGGGGACTCGGGGGACTGAAGCTTTCTTT. Translated, it gives CASSPGGTRGTEAFF.

This clone has more than one count but fewer than ten. The V and J genes are TRBV2 and TRBJ1-1; 7 positions agree with TRBD1. This CDR3 has 12 residues. With V trimmed by 4 bases and J by 8 bases, 4 bases remained unmatched. Germline assignment: CDR1 SNHLY and CDR2 FYNNEI. In DNA, the CDR3 is TGTGCCAGCAGTGGGGACAGTTTCGAAGCTTTCTTT. Translating it yields CASSGDSFEAFF.

For the CDR3, the DNA is TGTGCCAGCAGTTACTCGCATTCCGAGACCCAGTACTTC. Translating it yields CASSYSHSETQYF. The chain has TRBV6-6 and TRBJ2-5; D remains unclear. This CDR3 comprises 13 residues. Germline CDR1 reads MNHNY; CDR2 reads SVGAGI (reference sequence). Trimming took off 0 bases at V and 5 bases at J, with 7 bases between the two ends.

The genes are TRBV30 and TRBJ2-1, with 10 bases lining up with TRBD1. V shed 8 bases and J 5 bases; nucleotides not matched to a gene: 15. This CDR3 has 16 amino acids. Germline values: CDR1 GTSNPN, CDR2 SVGIG (reference sequence). The CDR3 region has the DNA TGTGCCACCACTCATGTCCGGACAGGGGGGGACAATGAGCAGTTCTTC. It translates to CATTHVRTGGDNEQFF.

This clone was observed a handful of times. The rearrangement links TRBV5-8 to TRBJ1-5; D uncertain. V lost 1 base, J lost 0 bases, and 17 bases lay in between. Germline V gene lookup returns CDR1 SGHTS and CDR2 YDEGEE. This CDR3 comprises 18 residues. The CDR3 is CASSLQILSDYSNQPQHF. The CDR3 region has the DNA TGTGCCAGCAGCTTGCAAATTCTAAGCGACTATAGCAATCAGCCCCAGCATTTT.

This sequence joins TRBV6-5 and TRBJ2-2; D assignment may be TRBD1 or TRBD2 (5 bases each). The length of the CDR3 is 14 residues. V shed 7 bases and J shed 0 bases, with 9 bases lying between them. The germline V gene has CDR1 MNHEY and CDR2 SVGAGI. CDR3 loop: CASKGTTNTGELFF. The DNA of the CDR3 is TGTGCCAGCAAGGGGACGACGAACACCGGGGAGCTGTTTTTT.

The gene calls are TRBV7-9 and TRBJ2-7; TRBD2 aligns across 14 bases. The CDR3 sequence is 18 residues long. The trim removed 3 bases at V and 2 bases at J, leaving 9 bases unmatched. The germline V gene encodes CDR1 SEHNR and CDR2 FQNEAQ (reference sequence). In DNA, the CDR3 is TGTGCCAGCAGCTTGGGACTAGCGGGGGACCTACTAACCTACGAGCAGTACTTC. It is translated as CASSLGLAGDLLTYEQYF.